Below, 32 T cell receptor beta chains from the same sample are listed, as sequenced in a study of cytomegalovirus exposure and HLA in healthy donors. This PCR relied on a set of 60 Vbeta primers and 13 Jbeta primers. Sequencing was performed with immunoSEQ multiplex PCR; in TCRdb, only in-frame clones are kept and a portion is missing. The sample lists tens of thousands of clones, around 67% seen once, with approximately 7% in the top ten. Input material: PBMCs. These receptor sequences come from a woman between 45 and 60 years old in good health and CMV-seropositive.

The chain combines TRBV10-2 with TRBJ1-1, with D uncertain. Trimming took off 0 bases at V and 11 bases at J, with 13 bases between the two ends. CDR3 length equals 13 residues. CDR1 is WSHSY and CDR2 is SAAADI in the germline V gene. CDR3 in DNA: TGCGCCAGCAGTGAGTCGAAAGCGGGTCGGGCTTTCTTT. Translating it yields CASSESKAGRAFF.

The chain uses TRBV28 and TRBJ1-5, with 7 bases fitting TRBD1. Unmatched junction bases numbered 4, after V lost 5 bases and J lost 6 bases. Germline V gives CDR1 MDHEN, CDR2 SYDVKM. The CDR3 loop spans 13 amino acids. The chain's CDR3 is CASSEGGSQPQHF. The DNA for the CDR3 is TGTGCCAGCAGTGAAGGGGGCAGTCAGCCCCAGCATTTT.

The V call is TRBV7-9, the J call TRBJ1-5, with D possibly TRBD1 on 6 matching bases. Trimming left V 3 bases short and J 5 bases short, with 8 bases between. Germline CDR1 reads SEHNR; CDR2 reads FQNEAQ (reference sequence). The CDR3 has 13 amino acids. As DNA, the CDR3 is TGTGCCAGCAGCTTTGGGGGCGATCAGCCCCAGCATTTT. Its protein product is CASSFGGDQPQHF.

This rearrangement joins TRBV7-6 to TRBJ2-6; TRBD2 might be the D (6 bases). V gave up 1 base and J gave up 2 bases, with 15 bases separating them. The CDR3 runs 18 residues. Germline V gene data show CDR1 as SGHVS and CDR2 as FNYEAQ. CDR3 nucleotide sequence: TGTGCCAGCAGCTTAGTGTCCGGGAGAGTAGCTGGGGCCAACGTCCTGACTTTC. The encoded protein is CASSLVSGRVAGANVLTF.

V and J are TRBV27 and TRBJ1-1; D gene ambiguous. V shed 4 bases and J shed 3 bases, with 6 bases lying between them. Germline V gene data show CDR1 as MNHEY and CDR2 as SMNVEV (reference sequence). This CDR3 contains 12 residues. The CDR3 coding sequence is TGTGCCAGCAGTTCCCCCGACACTGAAGCTTTCTTT. Protein product: CASSSPDTEAFF.

This clone was seen a single time. The V and J genes are TRBV10-3 and TRBJ1-2; no reliable D call. Germline V gives CDR1 ENHRY, CDR2 SYGVKD. The CDR3 loop spans 13 amino acids. Trimming removed 7 bases from V and 6 bases from J, with 15 bases in between. In DNA, the CDR3 is TGTGCCATCACTCCCGGGAGAAACCATGGCTACACCTTC. It specifies CAITPGRNHGYTF.

The chain uses TRBV6-1 and TRBJ2-7; the match to TRBD1 covers 7 bases. Germline loops: CDR1 MNHNS, CDR2 SASEGT. CDR3 length: 14 residues. V shed 10 bases, J shed 5 bases, and the junction held 14 bases outside the gene matches. CDR3 DNA sequence: TGTGCCACCGGGTTCGGACAGGTGAGGCACGAGCAGTACTTC. The encoded protein is CATGFGQVRHEQYF.

This rearrangement joins TRBV5-6 to TRBJ2-6, with a tentative D call TRBD1 (5 bases). CDR3 length: 17 amino acids. Per germline, CDR1 SGHDT and CDR2 YYEEEE. Trimming stripped 0 bases from V and 0 bases from J, with 10 bases between. CDR3 sequence (DNA): TGTGCCAGCAGCTTGGGTGACAGAATCTCTGGGGCCAACGTCCTGACTTTC. This encodes CASSLGDRISGANVLTF. The full variable domain, with the rest looked up from reference TRBV5-6 and TRBJ2-6, is DAGVTQSPTHLIKTRGQQVTLRCSPKSGHDTVSWYQQALGQGPQFIFQYYEEEERQRGNFPDRFSGHQFPNYSSELNVNALLLGDSALYLCASSLGDRISGANVLTFGAGSRLTVL.

V is TRBV19 and J is TRBJ1-5; 8 nucleotides match TRBD1. CDR3 length: 16 residues. The germline gives CDR1 LNHDA, CDR2 SQIVND (reference sequence). J gave up 4 bases and V 6 bases, and 11 bases lay outside the gene matches. The CDR3: CASSPDRVDRNQPQHF. CDR3 nucleotide sequence: TGTGCCAGTAGCCCGGACAGGGTAGATCGGAATCAGCCCCAGCATTTT.

As concerns this clone: A junction end diverges from the germline sequence, so it may reflect a read error. The chain combines TRBV6-1 with TRBJ2-7; the D gene is possibly TRBD1 (5 bases). The CDR3 consists of 15 residues. CDR1 is MNHNS and CDR2 is SASEGT in the germline V gene. The CDR3 DNA is TGTGCCATCAGTGAGTCGGTTGGGGCGCGGAACGAGCAGTACTTC. This gives the protein CAISESVGARNEQYF.

The chain employs TRBV5-6 and TRBJ1-2; D might be TRBD1 (5 bases). This CDR3 comprises 11 residues. Germline values: CDR1 SGHDT, CDR2 YYEEEE. Trimming removed 4 bases at V and 9 bases at J, with 10 bases between. The CDR3: CASSLGQRYTF. The CDR3 DNA sequence: TGTGCCAGCAGCCTAGGACAACGCTACACCTTC.

This clone came up once. The chain joins TRBV4-1 to TRBJ1-2, with TRBD1 matching 7 bases. From germline, CDR1 is MGHRA and CDR2 YSYEKL. CDR3 length equals 18 residues. J lost 5 bases, V lost 3 bases, and 18 bases had no gene match. CDR3 loop: CASSQVVFLDRSTYGYTF. CDR3 nucleotide sequence: TGCGCCAGCAGCCAGGTGGTTTTCCTGGACAGGTCAACGTATGGCTACACCTTC.

This clone was counted once. The chain uses TRBV28 and TRBJ1-2, with D unresolved. This CDR3 spans 12 amino acids. The germline CDR1 and CDR2 sequences are MDHEN and SYDVKM. Trimming removed 5 bases at V and 8 bases at J, with 12 bases between. The CDR3 region is CASSPALWGYTF. DNA of the CDR3: TGTGCCAGCAGTCCTGCACTGTGGGGCTACACCTTC.

In its sample, this clone was seen once. The chain joins TRBV5-6 to TRBJ2-7; TRBD1 matches 9 bases. The CDR3 has 15 residues. V lost 10 bases to trimming and J lost 1 base; unmatched junction nucleotides: 12. Germline CDR1 is SGHDT and CDR2 is YYEEEE. CDR3 coding DNA: TGTGCCCAAGTAGGGACAGGGAGATTATCCTACGAGCAGTACTTC. This sequence encodes CAQVGTGRLSYEQYF.

V usage is TRBV6-4 and J usage is TRBJ2-1; 9 bases match TRBD2. Trimming took 6 bases from V and 8 from J; bases not matched to a gene: 11. The germline CDR1 and CDR2 sequences are MRHNA and SNTAGT. The CDR3 length is 15 residues. CDR3 in DNA: TGTGCCAGCAGCGATGCCGGGACTAGCTCCGATGAGCAGTTCTTC. This translates into CASSDAGTSSDEQFF.

This clone was observed a few times. The V call is TRBV28, the J call TRBJ2-3; a possible D gene is TRBD1 (7 bases). The V and J ends lost 6 bases and 2 bases respectively, with 15 bases between them. Germline V CDR1 and CDR2: MDHEN, SYDVKM. CDR3 size: 15 residues. The CDR3 region is CASSLTGEATDTQYF. The DNA of the CDR3 is TGTGCCAGCAGCCTAACAGGGGAGGCCACAGATACGCAGTATTTT.

The chain uses TRBV27 and TRBJ2-3, with unresolved D. Deletions cut 6 bases from V and 2 bases from J, with 9 bases between. CDR1 MNHEY and CDR2 SMNVEV come from the germline V gene (reference sequence). There are 13 residues in the CDR3. The CDR3 nucleotides read TGTGCCAGCAGGGATGGAGACACAGATACGCAGTATTTT. Protein product: CASRDGDTDTQYF.

The rearrangement links TRBV15 to TRBJ1-1; D is unclear. Trimming removed 3 bases from V and 0 bases from J, with 11 bases in between. Germline CDR1 and CDR2: LNHNV and YYDKDF (reference sequence). The CDR3 covers 15 residues. CDR3: CATSREREVNTEAFF. The DNA for the CDR3 is TGTGCCACCAGCAGGGAGAGGGAGGTGAACACTGAAGCTTTCTTT.

This chain connects TRBV6-6 to TRBJ2-5, with 9 bases fitting TRBD2. The CDR3 contains 15 residues. The V gene's germline CDR1 is MNHNY and CDR2 SVGAGI (reference sequence). V was clipped by 6 bases and J by 4 bases; unmatched bases: 9. DNA for the CDR3: TGTGCCAGCAGCGTTTCGGCGGGGGGGGGAGAGACCCAGTACTTC. This gives the protein CASSVSAGGGETQYF.

The chain recombines TRBV27 with TRBJ2-7, with TRBD2 identical over 7 bases. Germline lookup yields CDR1 MNHEY and CDR2 SMNVEV (reference sequence). Trimming took 4 bases from V and 1 from J; bases not matched to a gene: 1. This CDR3 spans 13 amino acids. The CDR3 DNA reads as TGTGCCAGCAGTTCAGCGGGATCCTACGAGCAGTACGTC. This translates into CASSSAGSYEQYV.

There are a few counts of this clone. The genes are TRBV19 and TRBJ1-5; D is unclear. Germline-derived CDR1 and CDR2 are LNHDA and SQIVND (reference sequence). This CDR3 spans 12 amino acids. The ends were cut back, 1 base at V and 11 bases at J, with 9 bases in the middle. The CDR3 nucleotides read TGTGCCAGTAGTATAGGCACCCGCGCCCAGCATTTT. Protein: CASSIGTRAQHF.

The chain combines TRBV5-5 with TRBJ1-1; D ambiguous. The ends were cut back, 0 bases at V and 0 bases at J, with 9 bases in the middle. The CDR3 is 15 amino acids. Germline V gives CDR1 SGHKS, CDR2 YYEKEE (reference sequence). Here the CDR3 DNA reads TGTGCCAGCAGCTTGGATGCTTACATGAACACTGAAGCTTTCTTT. Amino acid sequence: CASSLDAYMNTEAFF.

The rearrangement uses TRBV5-4 and TRBJ1-6, with TRBD1 matching over 8 bases. The CDR3 totals 14 residues. V was pared by 4 bases and J by 9 bases, with 6 bases of the junction left unmatched. Germline assignment: CDR1 SGHNT and CDR2 YYREEE (reference sequence). DNA for the CDR3: TGTGCCAGCAGCACAGACAGGGGAGCTTCACCCCTCCACTTT. Protein: CASSTDRGASPLHF. Full variable domain (remainder filled in from reference TRBV5-4 and TRBJ1-6): ETGVTQSPTHLIKTRGQQVTLRCSSQSGHNTVSWYQQALGQGPQFIFQYYREEENGRGNFPPRFSGLQFPNYSSELNVNALELDDSALYLCASSTDRGASPLHFGNGTRLTVT.

This chain connects TRBV11-2 to TRBJ1-2; 11 bases agree with TRBD1. V gave up 7 bases and J gave up 8 bases; unmatched junction bases: 6. Per the germline V gene, CDR1 is SGHAT and CDR2 is FQNNGV. CDR3 length equals 13 residues. CDR3: CASNRDRGVGYTF. CDR3 DNA sequence: TGTGCCAGCAACCGGGACAGGGGGGTCGGCTACACCTTC.

In its sample, this clone was seen a few times. The sample has other DNA sequences that encode this CDR3 too. The chain couples TRBV7-2 to TRBJ2-1; the match to TRBD2 covers 10 bases. The CDR3 length is 18 residues. Germline-derived CDR1 and CDR2 are SGHTA and FQGNSA. After removal of 5 bases from V and 9 bases from J, the junction contained 19 bases not matched to a gene. For the CDR3, the DNA is TGTGCCAGCAGCGTCGCCATCATTGGGGCTAGCGGGGGAGGTGAGCAGTTCTTC. Residues: CASSVAIIGASGGGEQFF. The whole variable domain, filled in from reference TRBV7-2 and TRBJ2-1, reads GAGVSQSPSNKVTEKGKDVELRCDPISGHTALYWYRQSLGQGLEFLIYFQGNSAPDKSGLPSDRFSAERTGGSVSTLTIQRTQQEDSAVYLCASSVAIIGASGGGEQFFGPGTRLTVL.

In its sample, this clone was seen once. V and J are TRBV5-4 and TRBJ2-7, with TRBD1 identical over 8 bases. J was trimmed by 2 bases and V by 4 bases; bases with no gene match: 8. Germline V gene lookup returns CDR1 SGHNT and CDR2 YYREEE (reference sequence). The CDR3 contains 15 residues. CDR3 DNA sequence: TGTGCCAGCAGCGACCGGGACAGGCGTACCTACGAGCAGTACTTC. Its translation: CASSDRDRRTYEQYF.

The rearrangement joins TRBV6-5 to TRBJ2-1; 10 bases are shared with TRBD2. The CDR3 is 16 amino acids. The trim removed 4 bases at V and 7 bases at J, leaving 10 bases unmatched. Germline CDR1 MNHEY, CDR2 SVGAGI. CDR3 DNA: TGTGCCAGCAGTTCCCGAGCGGGGGGGCCGATAAATGAGCAGTTCTTC. Translating it yields CASSSRAGGPINEQFF.

This clone has more than one count but fewer than ten. This chain connects TRBV4-1 to TRBJ1-5; the match to TRBD1 covers 8 bases. The V gene's germline CDR1 is MGHRA and CDR2 YSYEKL. The CDR3 is made up of 17 amino acids. Losses at the gene ends were 4 bases for V and 5 bases for J; bases not matched to a gene: 13. DNA for the CDR3: TGCGCCAGCAGCCGCACCTTCAGACAGGGGAAATATCAGCCCCAGCATTTT. Its translation is CASSRTFRQGKYQPQHF.

This clone has just a few counts. The chain combines TRBV28 with TRBJ2-7; tentatively, D is TRBD2 (6 bases). Trimming left V 5 bases short and J 1 base short, with 12 bases between. This CDR3 is built from 14 residues. The germline CDR1 and CDR2 sequences are MDHEN and SYDVKM. This CDR3 reads CASSRGGRSYEQYV. In DNA, the CDR3 is TGTGCCAGCAGTAGGGGAGGCCGGTCCTACGAGCAGTACGTC.

This clone was found once. J is TRBJ2-7 and V is TRBV5-5, with 9 positions matching TRBD1. This CDR3 has 14 residues. Germline V gene data show CDR1 as SGHKS and CDR2 as YYEKEE (reference sequence). V lost 4 bases and J lost 5; bases outside the gene matches: 7. The CDR3 sequence: CASSEPGQGDEQYF. In DNA, the CDR3 is TGTGCCAGCAGCGAACCGGGACAGGGAGACGAGCAGTACTTC.

The genes are TRBV10-1 and TRBJ1-5, with D uncertain. Trimming cost V 4 bases and J 2 bases, with 6 bases left between them. This CDR3 is 13 amino acids long. CDR1 WNHNN and CDR2 SYGVQD come from the germline V gene (reference sequence). As DNA, the CDR3 is TGCGCCAGCAGTGGCGGAGGCAATCAGCCCCAGCATTTT. Its translation is CASSGGGNQPQHF.

Comments on this clone: At the DNA level, this CDR3 is encoded by other sequences in the same sample as well. This chain links TRBV7-9 with TRBJ1-2, with TRBD1 matching over 11 bases. Germline values: CDR1 SEHNR, CDR2 FQNEAQ (reference sequence). The CDR3 is 14 residues long. Trimming cost V 5 bases and J 8 bases; bases outside gene matches: 7. CDR3 loop: CASSLGQGAGGYTF. The CDR3 DNA sequence: TGTGCCAGCAGCCTAGGACAGGGGGCGGGAGGCTACACCTTC.